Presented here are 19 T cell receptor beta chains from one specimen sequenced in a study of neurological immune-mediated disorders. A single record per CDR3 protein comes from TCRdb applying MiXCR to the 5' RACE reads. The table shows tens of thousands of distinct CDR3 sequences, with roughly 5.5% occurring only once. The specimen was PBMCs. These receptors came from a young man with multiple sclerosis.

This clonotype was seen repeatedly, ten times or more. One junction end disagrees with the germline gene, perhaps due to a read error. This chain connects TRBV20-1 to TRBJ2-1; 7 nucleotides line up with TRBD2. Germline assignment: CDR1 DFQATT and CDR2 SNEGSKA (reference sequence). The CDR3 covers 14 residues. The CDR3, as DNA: TGCAGTGCTCGAGTGGGGGAGGGCGTGAATGGGCAGTTCTTC. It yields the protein CSARVGEGVNGQFF.

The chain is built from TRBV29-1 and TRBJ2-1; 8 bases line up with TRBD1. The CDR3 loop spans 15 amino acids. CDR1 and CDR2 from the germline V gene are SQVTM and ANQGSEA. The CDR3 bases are TGCAGTGCAGGCCCCGGGACAGGACAATACAATGAGCAGTTCTTC. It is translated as CSAGPGTGQYNEQFF.

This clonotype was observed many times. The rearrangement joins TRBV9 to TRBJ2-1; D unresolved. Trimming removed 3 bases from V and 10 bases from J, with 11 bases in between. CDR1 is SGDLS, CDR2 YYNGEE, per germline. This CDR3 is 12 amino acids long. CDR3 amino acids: CASSAGSREQFF. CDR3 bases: TGTGCCAGCAGCGCCGGATCTAGGGAGCAGTTCTTC.

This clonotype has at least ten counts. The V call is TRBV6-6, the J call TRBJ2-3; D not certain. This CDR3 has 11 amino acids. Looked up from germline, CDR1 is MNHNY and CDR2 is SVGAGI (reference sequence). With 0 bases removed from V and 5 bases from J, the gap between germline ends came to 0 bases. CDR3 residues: CASSYSDTQYF. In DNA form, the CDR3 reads TGTGCCAGCAGTTACTCAGATACGCAGTATTTT.

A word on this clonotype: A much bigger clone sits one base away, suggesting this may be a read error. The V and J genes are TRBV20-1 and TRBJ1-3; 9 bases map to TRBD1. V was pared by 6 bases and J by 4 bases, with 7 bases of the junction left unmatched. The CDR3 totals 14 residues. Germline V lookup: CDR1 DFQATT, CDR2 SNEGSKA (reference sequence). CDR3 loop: CSASQGAKGNTIYF. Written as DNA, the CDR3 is TGCAGTGCCTCACAGGGGGCGAAGGGAAACACCATATATTTT.

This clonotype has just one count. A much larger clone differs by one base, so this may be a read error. In nucleotides, the CDR3 is TGCGCCAGCAGCCAACTGGGGAACACTGAAGCTTTCTTT. Protein sequence: CASSQLGNTEAFF. The chain is built from TRBV4-1 and TRBJ1-1, with D hard to call. Trimming cost V 2 bases and J 1 base, with 5 bases left between them. The CDR3 length is 13 residues. CDR1 MGHRA and CDR2 YSYEKL come from the germline V gene.

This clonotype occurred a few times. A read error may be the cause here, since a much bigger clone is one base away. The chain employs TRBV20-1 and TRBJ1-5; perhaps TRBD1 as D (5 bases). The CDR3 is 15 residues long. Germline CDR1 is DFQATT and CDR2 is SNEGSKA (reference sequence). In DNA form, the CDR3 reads TGCAGTGGGATCGACAGCCTTAGACGCAATCAGCCCCAGAATTTT. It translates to CSGIDSLRRNQPQNF.

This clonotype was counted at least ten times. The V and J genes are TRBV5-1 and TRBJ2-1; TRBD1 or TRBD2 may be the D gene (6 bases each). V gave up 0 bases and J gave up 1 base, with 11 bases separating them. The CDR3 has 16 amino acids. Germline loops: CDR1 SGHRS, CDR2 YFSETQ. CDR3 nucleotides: TGCGCCAGCAGCTTGGCCCGAGGGGGGTCCTACAATGAGCAGTTCTTC. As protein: CASSLARGGSYNEQFF.

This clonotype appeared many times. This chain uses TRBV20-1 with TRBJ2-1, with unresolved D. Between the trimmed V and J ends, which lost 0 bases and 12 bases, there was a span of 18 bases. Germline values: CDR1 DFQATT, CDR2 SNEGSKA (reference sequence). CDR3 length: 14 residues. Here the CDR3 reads CSARDPRQQSGQFF. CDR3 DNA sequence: TGCAGTGCTAGAGACCCTCGGCAGCAATCGGGGCAGTTCTTC.

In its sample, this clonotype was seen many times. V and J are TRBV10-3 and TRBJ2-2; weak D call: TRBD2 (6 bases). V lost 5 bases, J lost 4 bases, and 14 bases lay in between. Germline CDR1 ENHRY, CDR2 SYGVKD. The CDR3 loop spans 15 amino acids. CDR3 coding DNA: TGTGCCATCAGTTCGGGGGTAGGCGGCACCGGGGAGCTGTTTTTT. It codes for CAISSGVGGTGELFF.

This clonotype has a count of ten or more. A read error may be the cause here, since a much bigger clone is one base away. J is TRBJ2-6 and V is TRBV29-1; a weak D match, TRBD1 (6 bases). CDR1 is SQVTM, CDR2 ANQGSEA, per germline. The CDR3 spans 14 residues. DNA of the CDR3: TGCAGCGTTGGAGGGACATCTGGGGCCAAAGTCCTGACTTTC. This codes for CSVGGTSGAKVLTF.

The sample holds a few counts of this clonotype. Here the CDR3 reads CASSPGTGLSSYEQYF. CDR3 DNA sequence: TGTGCCAGCAGTCCTGGGACAGGGCTGAGCTCCTACGAGCAGTACTTC. This chain connects TRBV27 to TRBJ2-7; 9 bases line up with TRBD1. CDR1 MNHEY and CDR2 SMNVEV come from the germline V gene (reference sequence). This CDR3 has 16 amino acids. The V gene end was trimmed by 5 bases and the J gene end by 0 bases; junction bases not matched to a gene: 8.

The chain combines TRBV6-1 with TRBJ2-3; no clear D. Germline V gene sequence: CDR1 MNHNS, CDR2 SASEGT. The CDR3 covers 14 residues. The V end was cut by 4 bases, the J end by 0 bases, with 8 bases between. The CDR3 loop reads CASSGSASTDTQYF. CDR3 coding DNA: TGTGCCAGCAGTGGCTCGGCTAGCACAGATACGCAGTATTTT.

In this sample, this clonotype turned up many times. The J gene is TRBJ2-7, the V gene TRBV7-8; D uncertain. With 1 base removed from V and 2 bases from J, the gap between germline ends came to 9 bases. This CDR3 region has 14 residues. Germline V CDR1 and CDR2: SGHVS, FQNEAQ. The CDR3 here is CASSLGAVAYEQYF. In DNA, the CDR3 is TGTGCCAGCAGCTTAGGGGCCGTGGCCTACGAGCAGTACTTC.

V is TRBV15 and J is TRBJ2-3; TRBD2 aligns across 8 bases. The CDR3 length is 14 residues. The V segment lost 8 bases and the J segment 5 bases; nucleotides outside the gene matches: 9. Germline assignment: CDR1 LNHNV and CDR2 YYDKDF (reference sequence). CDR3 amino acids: CATASRGGLDTQYF. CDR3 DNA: TGTGCCACCGCCTCCCGGGGGGGCCTAGATACGCAGTATTTT.

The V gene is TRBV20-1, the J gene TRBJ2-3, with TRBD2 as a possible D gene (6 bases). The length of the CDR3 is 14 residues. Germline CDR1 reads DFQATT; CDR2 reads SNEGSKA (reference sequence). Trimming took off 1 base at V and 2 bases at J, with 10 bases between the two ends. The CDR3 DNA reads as TGCAGTGCTAGAGCGACTAGAAACACAGATACGCAGTATTTT. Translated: CSARATRNTDTQYF.

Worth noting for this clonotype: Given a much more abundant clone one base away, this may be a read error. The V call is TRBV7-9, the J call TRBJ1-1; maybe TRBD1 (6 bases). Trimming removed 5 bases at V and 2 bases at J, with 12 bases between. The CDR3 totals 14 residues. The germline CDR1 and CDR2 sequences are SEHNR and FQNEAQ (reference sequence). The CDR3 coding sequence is TGTGCCAGCAGCCTCCAGGGGACTAACACTGAAGCTTTCTTT. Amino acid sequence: CASSLQGTNTEAFF.

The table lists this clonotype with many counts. CDR3 coding DNA: TGTGCCAGCAGCCTGTCTGACAGGGTTGAAGAAAAACTGTTTTTT. Residues: CASSLSDRVEEKLFF. The gene calls are TRBV9 and TRBJ1-4; 7 bases match TRBD1. With V trimmed by 4 bases and J by 8 bases, 11 bases remained unmatched. Germline V lookup: CDR1 SGDLS, CDR2 YYNGEE. The CDR3 extends over 15 amino acids.

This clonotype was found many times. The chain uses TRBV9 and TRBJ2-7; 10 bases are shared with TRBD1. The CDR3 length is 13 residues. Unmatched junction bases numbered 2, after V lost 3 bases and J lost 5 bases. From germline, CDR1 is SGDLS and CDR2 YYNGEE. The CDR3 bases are TGTGCCAGCAGCGAGGGGACAGGGGACGAGCAGTACTTC. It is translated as CASSEGTGDEQYF.